These 15 T cell receptor beta chains share one sample of origin, sequenced in a study of cytomegalovirus exposure and HLA in healthy donors. The method was immunoSEQ multiplex PCR; TCRdb's version includes in-frame clones alone and lacks a portion of them. The sample includes roughly 140,000 clones, around 87% seen only once; the top ten take roughly 9%. Sequenced sample: PBMCs. The receptors come from a man aged 18 to 29 in good health and CMV-seropositive.

The rearrangement links TRBV30 to TRBJ1-1; TRBD1 is a possible D gene (6 bases). The ends were cut back, 1 base at V and 4 bases at J, with 19 bases in the middle. CDR3 length: 16 residues. Germline V CDR1 and CDR2: GTSNPN, SVGIG (reference sequence). For the CDR3, the DNA is TGTGCCTGGAGTGGGGGGGGGAAAACAGGGCTCACTGAAGCTTTCTTT. Protein product: CAWSGGGKTGLTEAFF.

CDR3 in amino acids: CASSVVGRETQYF. The DNA of the CDR3 is TGTGCCAGCAGCGTAGTAGGGAGAGAGACCCAGTACTTC. J is TRBJ2-5 and V is TRBV9, with D possibly TRBD2 on 5 matching bases. This CDR3 spans 13 amino acids. Trimming pared 0 bases from V and 4 bases from J, leaving 7 bases between. Germline lookup yields CDR1 SGDLS and CDR2 YYNGEE.

The chain combines TRBV7-6 with TRBJ2-7; 14 nucleotides line up with TRBD2. This CDR3 contains 15 residues. The V gene's germline CDR1 is SGHVS and CDR2 FNYEAQ. V gave up 5 bases and J gave up 1 base; unmatched junction bases: 1. The CDR3 sequence: CASSRLAGGSYEQYF. The CDR3 nucleotides read TGTGCCAGCAGCCGACTAGCGGGGGGGTCCTACGAGCAGTACTTC.

The V call is TRBV5-4, the J call TRBJ1-3; 9 bases match TRBD1. Germline V lookup: CDR1 SGHNT, CDR2 YYREEE (reference sequence). The J segment lost 2 bases and the V segment lost 4 bases, leaving 4 bases of the junction unmatched. CDR3 length: 15 amino acids. The DNA of the CDR3 is TGTGCCAGCAGCCAAAGGACAGGGGCTGGAAACACCATATATTTT. Protein product: CASSQRTGAGNTIYF.

This clone was detected a few times. The V call is TRBV6-5, the J call TRBJ2-1; 8 bases align to TRBD2. CDR1 is MNHEY, CDR2 SVGAGI, per germline. The CDR3 totals 15 residues. J gave up 5 bases and V 6 bases, and 9 bases lay outside the gene matches. CDR3 loop: CASSLSGIGDNEQFF. The CDR3 DNA sequence: TGTGCCAGCAGCCTTAGCGGGATAGGGGACAATGAGCAGTTCTTC.

The chain recombines TRBV2 with TRBJ1-1; D ambiguous. The length of the CDR3 is 13 residues. Germline V CDR1 and CDR2: SNHLY, FYNNEI. Trimming cost V 6 bases and J 0 bases, with 8 bases left between them. CDR3 coding DNA: TGTGCCAGCAGGGGAGAGATGAACACTGAAGCTTTCTTT. Translation: CASRGEMNTEAFF.

The J gene is TRBJ2-6, the V gene TRBV18; 9 bases are shared with TRBD1. V lost 4 bases and J lost 0; bases outside the gene matches: 4. This CDR3 contains 17 residues. Per the germline V gene, CDR1 is KGHSH and CDR2 is LQKENI. CDR3 nucleotides: TGTGCCAGCTCACGAGGACAGGGGAGCTCTGGGGCCAACGTCCTGACTTTC. It yields the protein CASSRGQGSSGANVLTF.

The genes are TRBV5-4 and TRBJ2-1, with 11 bases lining up with TRBD1. Germline V gene lookup returns CDR1 SGHNT and CDR2 YYREEE (reference sequence). The CDR3 consists of 13 residues. V shed 6 bases and J 7 bases; nucleotides not matched to a gene: 3. The CDR3 coding sequence is TGTGCCAGCACCGGGGACAGGGGGAATGAGCAGTTCTTC. It encodes CASTGDRGNEQFF.

Comments on this clone: A read error may produce the germline difference seen at one junction end. This chain uses TRBV29-1 with TRBJ2-3; 7 nucleotides match TRBD1. CDR3 length: 15 amino acids. Germline V gene sequence: CDR1 SQVTM, CDR2 ANQGSEA. CDR3 loop: CSVEGGQFEADTQYF. CDR3 coding DNA: TGCAGCGTCGAAGGGGGACAGTTCGAGGCAGATACGCAGTATTTT.

This clone was seen a handful of times. V and J are TRBV4-1 and TRBJ2-2; unclear D gene. CDR1 is MGHRA, CDR2 YSYEKL, per germline. The CDR3 is made up of 15 amino acids. The germline V and J ends were trimmed by 2 bases and 1 base, with 8 bases remaining between them. The DNA for the CDR3 is TGCGCCAGCAGCCAATCTACTCTGAACACCGGGGAGCTGTTTTTT. The encoded protein is CASSQSTLNTGELFF.

The chain couples TRBV19 to TRBJ1-1; D call uncertain. From germline, CDR1 is LNHDA and CDR2 SQIVND (reference sequence). Between the trimmed V and J ends, which lost 3 bases and 2 bases, there was a span of 7 bases. The CDR3 consists of 13 residues. CDR3 sequence: CASSMVRNTEAFF. The CDR3 nucleotides read TGTGCCAGTAGTATGGTCAGAAACACTGAAGCTTTCTTT.

The chain is built from TRBV5-1 and TRBJ1-6; D is possibly TRBD1 (5 bases). CDR1 and CDR2 (germline): SGHRS, YFSETQ. The V and J ends lost 4 bases and 5 bases respectively, with 19 bases between them. This CDR3 has 17 amino acids. CDR3: CASSRTFQEGNNSPLHF. The DNA for the CDR3 is TGCGCCAGCAGCAGGACATTCCAGGAGGGTAATAATTCACCCCTCCACTTT.

The J gene is TRBJ1-1, the V gene TRBV29-1; 10 nucleotides agree with TRBD1. The CDR3 is 15 amino acids. J lost 3 bases, V lost 3 bases, and 7 bases had no gene match. CDR1 SQVTM and CDR2 ANQGSEA come from the germline V gene. CDR3 nucleotides: TGCAGCGTTGAGATGACAGGGGGCGCGGACACTGAAGCTTTCTTT. Its protein product is CSVEMTGGADTEAFF.

This clone has just one count. The gene calls are TRBV9 and TRBJ2-1, with 10 bases identical to TRBD1. CDR1 SGDLS and CDR2 YYNGEE come from the germline V gene. The CDR3 consists of 15 residues. After removal of 2 bases from V and 10 bases from J, the junction contained 9 bases not matched to a gene. CDR3 coding DNA: TGTGCCAGCAGCGTCCGGGACAGGGGAACTGAGGAGCAGTTCTTC. Protein sequence: CASSVRDRGTEEQFF.

CDR3 sequence reads: CACVQGDTGELFF. The DNA of the CDR3 is TGTGCCTGCGTACAGGGCGACACCGGGGAGCTGTTTTTT. This chain joins TRBV6-1 and TRBJ2-2, with TRBD1 as a possible D gene (6 bases). Trimming removed 11 bases at V and 3 bases at J, with 13 bases between. The CDR3 extends over 13 amino acids. Per the germline V gene, CDR1 is MNHNS and CDR2 is SASEGT.